This TCR beta chain originates from a study of pediatric ulcerative colitis. Whole-study results and caveats: This repertoire reflects total lymphocytes rather than subpopulations like regulatory T cells. A couple of rectal CDR3 clonotypes occurred in all ulcerative colitis patients.

At colonoscopy, a blood sample was also collected. The CDR3 spans 13 residues. V was cut by 1 base and J by 0 bases, with 3 bases left in between. The germline V gene has CDR1 LNHDA and CDR2 SQIVND (reference sequence). In its sample, this clone was seen a few times. Its cognate antigen is unknown. Each sample received Survey-level depth of up to 500,000 reads. Sequenced by immunoSEQ multiplex PCR; TCRdb stores in-frame clones only, minus some. This table has 57,000 or so clones, around 86% appearing once. Input material: blood. The sequence derives from a boy younger than 18 who was a control in a study of pediatric ulcerative colitis. The V call is TRBV19, the J call TRBJ1-1; D gene unclear. The CDR3 reads CASSIAMNTEAFF. DNA for the CDR3: TGTGCCAGTAGTATAGCGATGAACACTGAAGCTTTCTTT.